Presented here are 27 T cell receptor beta chains from one specimen sequenced in a study of T cell responses to AZD1222 COVID-19 vaccine. Here immunoSEQ multiplex PCR was the method, and the copy in TCRdb shows in-frame clones only, minus some. The sample lists about 130,000 clones; 93% were seen once. Sample: peripheral blood, taken on day 0 of AZD1222 vaccination. The receptors were sampled from an adult in good health.

This chain joins TRBV6-2 or TRBV6-3 and TRBJ2-5, with unresolved D. Per germline, CDR1 MNHEY and CDR2 SVGEGT. Trimming took 2 bases from V and 1 from J, leaving 8 bases between them. This CDR3 region has 14 residues. The CDR3: CASSYRTGQETQYF. The CDR3 DNA follows: TGTGCCAGCAGTTACCGGACGGGCCAAGAGACCCAGTACTTC.

CDR3 sequence (DNA): TGTGCCAGCAGTTCAGGGGTTCCTGGCTACACCTTC. This codes for CASSSGVPGYTF. The chain combines TRBV28 with TRBJ1-2, with a weak D call TRBD1 (6 bases). V lost 4 bases and J lost 7, with 10 bases in between. The CDR3 is made up of 12 amino acids. Germline assignment: CDR1 MDHEN and CDR2 SYDVKM.

The chain recombines TRBV21-1 with TRBJ1-5; the D call in the table, TRBD1, was not verified against the DNA. TRBV21-1 is a known pseudogene. There are 20 residues in the CDR3. CDR3: CASSNTGRIRVDREYQPQHF. The CDR3 DNA reads as TGTGCCAGCAGCAATACCGGGCGAATTCGGGTGGACAGGGAGTATCAGCCCCAGCATTTT.

This clone was seen only once. The CDR3 bases are TGTGCCAGCAGTTTTCGCCCGGACGCTAACTATGGCTACACCTTC. As protein: CASSFRPDANYGYTF. The V call is TRBV28, the J call TRBJ1-2, with D unclear. The CDR3 loop spans 15 amino acids. V lost 3 bases, J lost 0 bases, and 11 bases lay in between. Germline V CDR1 and CDR2: MDHEN, SYDVKM.

The rearrangement links TRBV6-5 to TRBJ1-2, with TRBD1 as a possible D gene (6 bases). This CDR3 has 15 residues. Trimming pared 6 bases from V and 4 bases from J, leaving 18 bases between. Germline CDR1 and CDR2: MNHEY and SVGAGI. The CDR3 reads CASRATGTFSYGYTF. CDR3 nucleotides: TGTGCCAGCAGGGCTACAGGGACGTTCAGCTATGGCTACACCTTC.

V and J are TRBV2 and TRBJ1-1; 10 nucleotides match TRBD1. This CDR3 has 14 amino acids. V lost 6 bases to trimming and J lost 6 bases; unmatched junction nucleotides: 7. Germline V gene sequence: CDR1 SNHLY, CDR2 FYNNEI. The CDR3 loop is CASRETGGFAEAFF. CDR3 DNA sequence: TGTGCCAGCAGGGAGACAGGGGGCTTTGCTGAAGCTTTCTTT.

The rearrangement joins TRBV7-9 to TRBJ2-1, with 10 bases aligning to TRBD1. Germline assignment: CDR1 SEHNR and CDR2 FQNEAQ (reference sequence). The V segment lost 7 bases and the J segment 7 bases; nucleotides outside the gene matches: 10. This CDR3 comprises 15 residues. CDR3 loop: CASTLTGGERNEQFF. CDR3 DNA sequence: TGTGCCAGCACCCTGACAGGGGGCGAAAGGAATGAGCAGTTCTTC. Full variable domain (missing parts from reference TRBV7-9 and TRBJ2-1): DTGVSQNPRHKITKRGQNVTFRCDPISEHNRLYWYRQTLGQGPEFLTYFQNEAQLEKSRLLSDRFSAERPKGSFSTLEIQRTEQGDSAMYLCASTLTGGERNEQFFGPGTRLTVL.

This clone was seen a handful of times. The chain is built from TRBV5-4 and TRBJ1-2; D is undetermined. CDR3 length equals 13 residues. The germline V gene encodes CDR1 SGHNT and CDR2 YYREEE (reference sequence). V shed 1 base and J shed 3 bases, with 7 bases lying between them. The CDR3 nucleotides are TGTGCCAGCAGCTTGAACAACGACTATGGCTACACCTTC. The encoded protein is CASSLNNDYGYTF.

This clone was seen once. The chain joins TRBV19 to TRBJ2-1; 10 positions agree with TRBD1. After removal of 6 bases from V and 7 bases from J, the junction contained 9 bases not matched to a gene. The germline V gene has CDR1 LNHDA and CDR2 SQIVND (reference sequence). The CDR3 extends over 15 amino acids. CDR3 in amino acids: CASSPDRGPRNEQFF. CDR3 coding DNA: TGTGCCAGTAGCCCAGACAGGGGGCCTCGAAATGAGCAGTTCTTC.

This clone was seen a handful of times. The rearrangement joins TRBV28 to TRBJ2-7; TRBD2 matches at 7 bases. From germline, CDR1 is MDHEN and CDR2 SYDVKM. The length of the CDR3 is 15 residues. The trim removed 5 bases at V and 2 bases at J, leaving 9 bases unmatched. CDR3 in amino acids: CASSPWRGNTYEQYF. The CDR3 nucleotides read TGTGCCAGCAGTCCTTGGCGGGGGAACACCTACGAGCAGTACTTC.

This clone has just a few counts. The chain joins TRBV2 to TRBJ2-3; 9 bases fit TRBD1. CDR1 SNHLY and CDR2 FYNNEI come from the germline V gene. This CDR3 is 14 amino acids long. With V trimmed by 10 bases and J by 6 bases, 11 bases remained unmatched. The CDR3 nucleotides read TGTGCCAATACCGGGACAGGGTTCTTCGATACGCAGTATTTT. Its translation: CANTGTGFFDTQYF.

This clone was found a few times. The chain couples TRBV6-5 to TRBJ1-2, with 7 bases lining up with TRBD1. V shed 5 bases, J shed 4 bases, and the junction held 10 bases outside the gene matches. From germline, CDR1 is MNHEY and CDR2 SVGAGI. The CDR3 spans 15 residues. The CDR3 spells CASSPHLGQLYGYTF. Written as DNA, the CDR3 is TGTGCCAGCAGTCCCCATTTGGGACAGCTCTATGGCTACACCTTC.

The gene calls are TRBV6-5 and TRBJ1-1; D possibly corresponds to TRBD1 (5 bases). This CDR3 is 14 amino acids long. Germline loops: CDR1 MNHEY, CDR2 SVGAGI. V lost 7 bases and J lost 1, with 13 bases in between. The CDR3 is CASKEGAQNTEAFF. In DNA, the CDR3 is TGTGCCAGCAAGGAAGGGGCGCAGAACACTGAAGCTTTCTTT.

The chain recombines TRBV27 with TRBJ2-7; 8 positions match TRBD2. CDR1 and CDR2 (germline): MNHEY, SMNVEV (reference sequence). The V and J ends lost 6 bases and 0 bases, in that order; junction bases with no gene match: 13. The CDR3 length is 17 residues. CDR3 sequence reads: CASSPGVAGRSSYEQYF. The CDR3 DNA reads TGTGCCAGCAGCCCCGGGGTAGCGGGAAGGAGCTCCTACGAGCAGTACTTC.

V is TRBV19 and J is TRBJ1-1, with 7 bases lining up with TRBD1. J lost 5 bases, V lost 5 bases, and 11 bases had no gene match. This CDR3 has 15 amino acids. CDR1 is LNHDA and CDR2 is SQIVND in the germline V gene (reference sequence). The CDR3 protein is CASSLAGGLGTEAFF. In nucleotides, the CDR3 is TGTGCCAGTAGTTTGGCAGGGGGATTGGGAACTGAAGCTTTCTTT.

The chain has TRBV9 and TRBJ2-2; D possibly corresponds to TRBD2 (5 bases). Germline CDR1 and CDR2: SGDLS and YYNGEE. The CDR3 totals 13 residues. V dropped 5 bases and J dropped 7 bases, with 12 bases sitting between them. The CDR3 reads CASSTPAGGELFF. The DNA for the CDR3 is TGTGCCAGCAGTACACCGGCGGGCGGGGAGCTGTTTTTT. Based on the CDR3 plus reference TRBV9 and TRBJ2-2, the full variable domain is DSGVTQTPKHLITATGQRVTLRCSPRSGDLSVYWYQQSLDQGLQFLIQYYNGEERAKGNILERFSAQQFPDLHSELNLSSLELGDSALYFCASSTPAGGELFFGEGSRLTVL.

The rearrangement links TRBV14 to TRBJ1-1, with D uncertain. CDR3 size: 14 residues. CDR1 and CDR2 from the germline V gene are SGHDN and FVKESK. V lost 0 bases to trimming and J lost 4 bases, with 9 bases between them. CDR3 amino acids: CASSQDRWGTEAFF. The CDR3 DNA reads TGTGCCAGCAGCCAAGATCGGTGGGGCACTGAAGCTTTCTTT.

The genes are TRBV7-2 and TRBJ2-1; D gene uncertain. Germline CDR1 and CDR2: SGHTA and FQGNSA. V was cut by 5 bases and J by 8 bases, with 13 bases left in between. This CDR3 has 13 residues. The chain's CDR3 is CASSTTRFYEQFF. In DNA, the CDR3 is TGTGCCAGCAGCACAACTCGGTTTTATGAGCAGTTCTTC.

This rearrangement joins TRBV2 to TRBJ2-4; no clear D. CDR3 length equals 15 residues. Trimming pared 6 bases from V and 1 base from J, leaving 13 bases between. In germline, CDR1 is SNHLY, CDR2 FYNNEI. The CDR3: CASRLRELAKNIQYF. The CDR3 DNA sequence: TGTGCCAGCAGATTACGAGAGTTGGCCAAAAACATTCAGTACTTC.

The gene calls are TRBV12-3 or TRBV12-4 and TRBJ1-1; D is uncertain. This CDR3 is built from 13 residues. V was cut by 3 bases and J by 4 bases, with 9 bases left in between. CDR3 residues: CASSFGVSTEAFF. The DNA of the CDR3 is TGTGCCAGCAGTTTTGGGGTAAGCACTGAAGCTTTCTTT.

The rearrangement links TRBV7-2 to TRBJ1-4, with 7 bases lining up with TRBD1. V trimming: 5 bases; J trimming: 5 bases; junction bases outside the gene matches: 8. In germline, CDR1 is SGHTA, CDR2 FQGNSA. The CDR3 has 15 amino acids. The CDR3 sequence: CASSANRGGNEKLFF. Here the CDR3 DNA reads TGTGCCAGCAGCGCAAACAGGGGCGGGAATGAAAAACTGTTTTTT.

The J gene is TRBJ1-2, the V gene TRBV6-5; a possible D gene is TRBD1 (6 bases). The V and J ends lost 6 bases and 6 bases respectively, with 14 bases between them. Germline V gene data show CDR1 as MNHEY and CDR2 as SVGAGI. The length of the CDR3 is 13 residues. The CDR3 DNA sequence: TGTGCCAGCAGCACAATCGGGGGGCATGGCTACACCTTC. Its translation: CASSTIGGHGYTF.

This chain links TRBV10-3 with TRBJ1-5, with 7 bases matching TRBD1. This CDR3 spans 15 amino acids. J was trimmed by 5 bases and V by 4 bases; bases with no gene match: 8. Germline V gene lookup returns CDR1 ENHRY and CDR2 SYGVKD. The CDR3 DNA is TGTGCCATCAGTGCGACAGGGCTTTTTGATCAGCCCCAGCATTTT. It codes for CAISATGLFDQPQHF.

The genes are TRBV4-1 and TRBJ2-2; 9 bases align to TRBD1. V lost 4 bases and J lost 4; bases outside the gene matches: 7. CDR3 length equals 16 residues. CDR1 is MGHRA and CDR2 is YSYEKL in the germline V gene. CDR3 coding DNA: TGCGCCAGCAGCCCCGGACAGGGGTGGATCACCGGGGAGCTGTTTTTT. This sequence encodes CASSPGQGWITGELFF.

This clone has only one observation. Written as DNA, the CDR3 is TGTGCCAGCACTACGGACAGAACTCAAGAGACCCAGTACTTC. It specifies CASTTDRTQETQYF. The rearrangement joins TRBV28 to TRBJ2-5; TRBD1 might be the D (6 bases). The CDR3 is 14 residues long. Germline V gene data show CDR1 as MDHEN and CDR2 as SYDVKM. The V end was cut by 7 bases, the J end by 2 bases, with 14 bases between.

J is TRBJ1-3 and V is TRBV29-1; D may be TRBD1 (6 bases). The CDR3 runs 13 residues. Looked up from germline, CDR1 is SQVTM and CDR2 is ANQGSEA. Between the trimmed V and J ends, which lost 4 bases and 7 bases, there was a span of 14 bases. The CDR3 DNA reads as TGCAGCGTTGCGCGGGGGCTCGGCAACACCATATATTTT. This encodes CSVARGLGNTIYF.

The gene calls are TRBV27 and TRBJ2-2; 9 bases match TRBD1. The CDR3 totals 16 residues. Looked up from germline, CDR1 is MNHEY and CDR2 is SMNVEV (reference sequence). With 0 bases clipped from V and 7 bases from J, the junction kept 6 bases outside the gene matches. The chain's CDR3 is CASSLSGTGTGGELFF. The DNA of the CDR3 is TGTGCCAGCAGTTTATCTGGGACAGGGACGGGCGGGGAGCTGTTTTTT.